This TCR beta chain came from a study of blood T cell repertoires in COVID-19. Participants were aged about 18 to 90 years, lived in 25 or so US areas, and enrolled virtually. Each recovered donor of Cohort 3 presented with two negative PCRs, clearance, or symptom resolution. This clone has just a few counts. Source study methods: How many nucleated cells were present was estimated from reference gene primer amplification. Repertoires were generated with immunoSEQ multiplex PCR, while TCRdb's copy carries only in-frame clones and drops some. The D gene and trimming were derived from the DNA, and the V and J assignments and clone size from that table. This table has around 200,000 clones, 85% appearing once. The germline gives CDR1 MGHRA, CDR2 YSYEKL. The CDR3 has 14 residues. Trimming at V came to 5 bases and at J to 4 bases, leaving 5 bases not matched to a gene.

The chain recombines TRBV4-1 with TRBJ2-7; the match to TRBD2 covers 10 bases. Input material: PBMCs or T cells enriched from blood (not recorded which). The origin of this receptor is a man aged 35-49 years who had recovered from COVID-19. The chain's CDR3 is CASSAGLAEYEQYF. The DNA for the CDR3 is TGCGCCAGCAGCGCTGGACTAGCGGAATACGAGCAGTACTTC.